The 29 T cell receptor beta chains in this list originate from one sample, sequenced in a study of CD8+CD57+ T cells in acquired aplastic anemia. Selection for sequencing was limited to patients who had shown CD8+CD57+ cell expansion by flow cytometry. TCR beta VDJ and CDR3 were profiled, and genomic DNA was the template. TCRdb itself ran the reads through MiXCR, one entry per CDR3 protein. The sample has about 160,000 distinct CDR3 sequences, about two thirds seen once; the top ten hold more than 35%. Sequencing input: sorted CD4+, CD8+, or CD8+CD57+ T cells (not recorded which) from PBMCs. These receptors all come from a human donor with aplastic anemia.

V gene TRBV5-1 combines with J gene TRBJ2-2; D may be TRBD2 (5 bases). The germline V and J ends were trimmed by 0 bases and 7 bases, with 10 bases remaining between them. CDR3 length: 14 residues. The germline V gene has CDR1 SGHRS and CDR2 YFSETQ. CDR3 in amino acids: CASSLGAGIGELFF. The CDR3 region has the DNA TGCGCCAGCAGCTTGGGGGCCGGGATCGGGGAGCTGTTTTTT.

The chain couples TRBV15 to TRBJ2-1; D possibly corresponds to TRBD1 (6 bases). Germline V gene sequence: CDR1 LNHNV, CDR2 YYDKDF (reference sequence). The V and J ends lost 4 bases and 10 bases respectively, with 14 bases between them. The CDR3 sequence is 13 residues long. The DNA for the CDR3 is TGTGCCACCAGCAACCCCACAGGGCCCGAGCAGTTCTTC. It translates to CATSNPTGPEQFF.

Only one count was recorded for this clonotype. The chain has TRBV25-1 and TRBJ2-1; D unclear. Germline CDR1 reads MGHDK; CDR2 reads SYGVNS. CDR3 length: 13 amino acids. The V end was cut by 3 bases, the J end by 5 bases, with 8 bases between. CDR3 region: CASSDRLNNEQFF. The CDR3 region has the DNA TGTGCCAGCAGTGATCGGCTGAACAATGAGCAGTTCTTC.

The chain combines TRBV15 with TRBJ2-5, with D perhaps matching TRBD1 or TRBD2 (5 bases each). Per the germline V gene, CDR1 is LNHNV and CDR2 is YYDKDF (reference sequence). The CDR3 has 13 amino acids. V was shortened by 6 bases and J by 0 bases, with 8 bases between the two germline ends. CDR3 sequence (DNA): TGTGCCACCAGTCGGGGCTACCAAGAGACCCAGTACTTC. It yields the protein CATSRGYQETQYF.

This clonotype was observed at least ten times. The chain employs TRBV15 and TRBJ2-3; 13 bases map to TRBD2. V lost 6 bases to trimming and J lost 5 bases; unmatched junction nucleotides: 8. Germline CDR1 and CDR2: LNHNV and YYDKDF (reference sequence). CDR3 length: 16 residues. Written as DNA, the CDR3 is TGTGCCACCAGGGCTCCGGGACTAGCGGGGCTAGATACGCAGTATTTT. This gives the protein CATRAPGLAGLDTQYF. Filled out from reference TRBV15 and TRBJ2-3, the complete variable domain reads DAMVIQNPRYQVTQFGKPVTLSCSQTLNHNVMYWYQQKSSQAPKLLFHYYDKDFNNEADTPDNFQSRRPNTSFCFLDIRSPGLGDTAMYLCATRAPGLAGLDTQYFGPGTRLTVL.

This clonotype has a handful of counts. This chain links TRBV19 with TRBJ1-5; a possible D gene is TRBD1 (6 bases). Germline CDR1 is LNHDA and CDR2 is SQIVND (reference sequence). Between the trimmed V and J ends, which lost 7 bases and 4 bases, there was a span of 8 bases. The CDR3 is made up of 12 amino acids. Here the CDR3 DNA reads TGTGCCAGTAACAGGGTGAATCAGCCCCAGCATTTT. Its protein product is CASNRVNQPQHF.

J is TRBJ2-1 and V is TRBV20-1; 11 bases are a match to TRBD2. Germline V gene data show CDR1 as DFQATT and CDR2 as SNEGSKA (reference sequence). The CDR3 sequence is 13 residues long. V shed 8 bases and J 6 bases; nucleotides not matched to a gene: 6. Written as DNA, the CDR3 is TGCAGTCCCTTAGCGGGGGGGTTCAATGAGCAGTTCTTC. Its protein is CSPLAGGFNEQFF.

A few counts support this clonotype. V gene TRBV7-3 combines with J gene TRBJ2-5; 7 positions match TRBD1. Trimming at V came to 5 bases and at J to 4 bases, leaving 1 base not matched to a gene. The CDR3 length is 12 residues. Germline CDR1 SGHTA, CDR2 FQGTGA. CDR3 in amino acids: CASSRQGETQYF. In nucleotides, the CDR3 is TGTGCCAGCAGCCGACAGGGAGAGACCCAGTACTTC.

The gene calls are TRBV19 and TRBJ2-1; a weak D match, TRBD2 (5 bases). Trimming took off 3 bases at V and 8 bases at J, with 11 bases between the two ends. The germline CDR1 and CDR2 sequences are LNHDA and SQIVND (reference sequence). CDR3 length: 13 amino acids. The CDR3 loop is CASSMVTRDEQFF. CDR3 in DNA: TGTGCCAGTAGTATGGTAACGAGGGATGAGCAGTTCTTC.

This clonotype was seen only a few times. For the CDR3, the DNA is TGTGCCAGTGCCGGGACAGGGGGACGACAGCCCCAGCATTTT. Translation: CASAGTGGRQPQHF. The chain carries TRBV19 and TRBJ1-5, with 11 bases matching TRBD1. Germline V lookup: CDR1 LNHDA, CDR2 SQIVND (reference sequence). V shed 8 bases, J shed 7 bases, and the junction held 7 bases outside the gene matches. This CDR3 is 14 amino acids long.

This clonotype was picked up one time. The J gene is TRBJ2-4, the V gene TRBV20-1; 7 bases line up with TRBD1. The CDR3 covers 14 residues. The germline CDR1 and CDR2 sequences are DFQATT and SNEGSKA (reference sequence). V was clipped by 3 bases and J by 6 bases; unmatched bases: 8. The CDR3 reads CSARSDRVGNIQYF. CDR3 in DNA: TGCAGTGCTAGGAGCGACAGGGTGGGAAACATTCAGTACTTC.

In regard to this clonotype: One end of the junction varies from germline; a read error may be responsible. The rearrangement joins TRBV7-3 to TRBJ2-7, with D hard to call. This CDR3 has 16 residues. Germline values: CDR1 SGHTA, CDR2 FQGTGA. The CDR3 loop is CASSLIGGSARHEQDF. The CDR3 nucleotides are TGTGCCAGCAGCTTAATCGGCGGAAGCGCGCGGCACGAGCAGGACTTC.

J is TRBJ1-4 and V is TRBV5-1, with D possibly TRBD1 on 6 matching bases. The CDR3 covers 14 residues. Germline CDR1 and CDR2: SGHRS and YFSETQ. V gave up 4 bases and J gave up 8 bases, with 15 bases separating them. CDR3 coding DNA: TGCGCCAGCAGCCCCGGGGGCGAGGGAGAAAAACTGTTTTTT. Its translation: CASSPGGEGEKLFF.

The chain couples TRBV29-1 to TRBJ1-2, with TRBD1 matching over 8 bases. CDR1 and CDR2 from the germline V gene are SQVTM and ANQGSEA. The CDR3 runs to 13 residues. The trim removed 3 bases at V and 3 bases at J, leaving 3 bases unmatched. In nucleotides, the CDR3 is TGCAGCGTTGATGCGACAGGGGACTATGGCTACACCTTC. This sequence encodes CSVDATGDYGYTF.

V is TRBV24-1 and J is TRBJ2-1; 9 bases are a match to TRBD2. CDR3 length: 16 amino acids. Germline V gene data show CDR1 as KGHDR and CDR2 as SFDVKD. The J segment lost 2 bases and the V segment lost 2 bases, leaving 3 bases of the junction unmatched. The CDR3 loop reads CATSDSLAGTYNEQFF. CDR3 DNA: TGTGCCACCAGTGATTCCCTAGCGGGGACCTACAATGAGCAGTTCTTC.

The V call is TRBV19, the J call TRBJ1-1; the D is unclear. Deletions cut 8 bases from V and 1 base from J, with 20 bases between. The CDR3 consists of 16 residues. The germline V gene encodes CDR1 LNHDA and CDR2 SQIVND (reference sequence). The CDR3: CASGTVPRGGNTEAFF. The CDR3 DNA reads TGTGCCAGTGGCACCGTGCCGCGGGGAGGGAACACTGAAGCTTTCTTT.

Concerning this clonotype itself: The junction shows a germline mismatch at one end, possibly a read error. The gene calls are TRBV7-8 and TRBJ1-1; D gene unclear. Germline V gives CDR1 SGHVS, CDR2 FQNEAQ. The length of the CDR3 is 14 residues. The CDR3 reads CASSPRGQNAEAFF. The CDR3 DNA sequence: TGTGCCAGCTCACCACGTGGCCAGAACGCTGAAGCTTTCTTT.

The chain joins TRBV5-6 to TRBJ2-7, with a possible D match to TRBD1 (6 bases). Germline V lookup: CDR1 SGHDT, CDR2 YYEEEE. The CDR3 runs 16 residues. The V and J ends lost 2 bases and 4 bases respectively, with 19 bases between them. For the CDR3, the DNA is TGTGCCAGCAGCTTAACTGACAGGCTGCCCCTGTACGAGCAGTACTTC. Translated: CASSLTDRLPLYEQYF.

This rearrangement joins TRBV6-5 to TRBJ2-2; possibly TRBD1 or TRBD2 for D (5 bases each). V was shortened by 0 bases and J by 4 bases, with 9 bases between the two germline ends. The germline V gene has CDR1 MNHEY and CDR2 SVGAGI. This CDR3 is 15 amino acids long. The chain's CDR3 is CASSYSGTGTGELFF. The CDR3 DNA sequence: TGTGCCAGCAGTTACTCCGGGACGGGCACCGGGGAGCTGTTTTTT.

This sequence joins TRBV28 and TRBJ1-5, with D hard to call. From germline, CDR1 is MDHEN and CDR2 SYDVKM. The CDR3 totals 15 residues. V lost 2 bases to trimming and J lost 4 bases, with 12 bases between them. In nucleotides, the CDR3 is TGTGCCAGCAGTTTAGTATTTGCAAGAAATCAGCCCCAGCATTTT. Translating gives CASSLVFARNQPQHF.

The rearrangement joins TRBV2 to TRBJ2-3; TRBD2 aligns across 9 bases. J lost 4 bases, V lost 7 bases, and 9 bases had no gene match. Germline V lookup: CDR1 SNHLY, CDR2 FYNNEI. The CDR3 is 15 residues long. The CDR3, as DNA: TGTGCCAGCAAGACTGGCGGGGGGGCGGCAGATACGCAGTATTTT. Translated: CASKTGGGAADTQYF.

Points on this clonotype: Given a much more abundant clone one base away, this may be a read error. This chain links TRBV6-4 with TRBJ2-5; the D gene is possibly TRBD1 (5 bases). The ends were cut back, 4 bases at V and 9 bases at J, with 15 bases in the middle. The length of the CDR3 is 13 residues. Germline V CDR1 and CDR2: MRHNA, SNTAGT. The CDR3 region is CASSGGSNQPQYF. DNA of the CDR3: TGTGCCAGCAGTGGGGGCAGCAATCAGCCCCAGTACTTC.

The V and J genes are TRBV20-1 and TRBJ2-1; D unresolved. Germline V gene sequence: CDR1 DFQATT, CDR2 SNEGSKA (reference sequence). CDR3 size: 14 residues. Trimming left V 0 bases short and J 5 bases short, with 11 bases between. This CDR3 reads CSARDGSENNEQFF. The CDR3 region has the DNA TGCAGTGCTAGAGATGGGTCTGAAAACAATGAGCAGTTCTTC.

The chain has TRBV2 and TRBJ2-1; the D gene is possibly TRBD1 (7 bases). Germline CDR1 is SNHLY and CDR2 is FYNNEI. Trimming cost V 5 bases and J 8 bases, with 19 bases left between them. The CDR3 is 15 residues long. CDR3 amino acids: CASSLLGQGGHEQFF. As DNA, the CDR3 is TGTGCCAGCAGTTTACTCGGGCAGGGGGGCCATGAGCAGTTCTTC.

CDR3 in DNA: TGTGCCAGCAGCCAGATTTACGAGCAGTACTTC. Encoded protein: CASSQIYEQYF. This chain joins TRBV9 and TRBJ2-7; D is ambiguous. The V gene's germline CDR1 is SGDLS and CDR2 YYNGEE. Trimming cost V 4 bases and J 4 bases, with 6 bases left between them. This CDR3 has 11 residues.

As to this clonotype: It may be a read error: a sequence one base away is much more abundant. This chain joins TRBV15 and TRBJ2-4; 8 bases line up with TRBD2. Losses at the gene ends were 5 bases for V and 13 bases for J; bases not matched to a gene: 13. Germline V CDR1 and CDR2: LNHNV, YYDKDF (reference sequence). The CDR3 is 14 amino acids. The CDR3: CATSEREMGNVQYF. The CDR3 DNA reads as TGTGCCACCAGCGAGCGGGAGATGGGGAATGTGCAGTACTTC.

This clonotype turned up a few times. V is TRBV24-1 and J is TRBJ1-2; no clear D gene. CDR3 length: 14 amino acids. Germline V gene sequence: CDR1 KGHDR, CDR2 SFDVKD. Trimming took 7 bases from V and 6 from J, leaving 17 bases between them. The CDR3 sequence: CATRAADEYHGYTF. For the CDR3, the DNA is TGTGCCACCAGGGCGGCGGATGAATATCATGGCTACACCTTC.

V usage is TRBV7-8 and J usage is TRBJ2-5; 12 positions match TRBD2. Per germline, CDR1 SGHVS and CDR2 FQNEAQ. Trimming took 5 bases from V and 3 from J; bases not matched to a gene: 7. The CDR3 has 16 residues. The DNA for the CDR3 is TGTGCCAGCAGCCGACCTAGCGGGGGGGTTGAAGAGACCCAGTACTTC. Amino acid sequence: CASSRPSGGVEETQYF.

This chain uses TRBV12-3 or TRBV12-4 with TRBJ2-7, with D unresolved. The CDR3 extends over 13 amino acids. V was cut by 5 bases and J by 2 bases, with 10 bases left in between. CDR3 DNA: TGTGCCAGCAGTCCCTACCGGACCTACGAGCAGTACTTC. It is translated as CASSPYRTYEQYF.